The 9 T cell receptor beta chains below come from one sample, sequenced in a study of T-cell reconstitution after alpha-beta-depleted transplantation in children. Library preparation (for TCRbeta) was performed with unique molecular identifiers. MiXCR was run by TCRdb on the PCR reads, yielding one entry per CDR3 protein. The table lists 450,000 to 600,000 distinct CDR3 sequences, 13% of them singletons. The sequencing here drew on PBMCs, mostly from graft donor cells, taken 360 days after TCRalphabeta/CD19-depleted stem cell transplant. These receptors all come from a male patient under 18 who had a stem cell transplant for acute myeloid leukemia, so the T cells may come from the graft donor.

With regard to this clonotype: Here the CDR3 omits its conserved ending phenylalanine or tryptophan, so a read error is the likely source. The chain's CDR3 is CASSWAGGNYEQYY. The CDR3, as DNA: TGCGCCAGCAGCTGGGCGGGAGGAAACTACGAGCAGTACTAC. The V gene is TRBV5-1, the J gene TRBJ2-7; 8 nucleotides agree with TRBD2. The trim removed 3 bases at V and 3 bases at J, leaving 5 bases unmatched. Germline V CDR1 and CDR2: SGHRS, YFSETQ. The CDR3 extends over 14 amino acids.

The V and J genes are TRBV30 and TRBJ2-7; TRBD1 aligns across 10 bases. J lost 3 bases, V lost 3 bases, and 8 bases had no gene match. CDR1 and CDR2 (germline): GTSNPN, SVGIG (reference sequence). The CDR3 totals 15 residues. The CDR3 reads CAWSFLDRGFYEQYF. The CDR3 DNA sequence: TGTGCCTGGAGCTTCCTGGACAGGGGGTTCTACGAGCAGTACTTC.

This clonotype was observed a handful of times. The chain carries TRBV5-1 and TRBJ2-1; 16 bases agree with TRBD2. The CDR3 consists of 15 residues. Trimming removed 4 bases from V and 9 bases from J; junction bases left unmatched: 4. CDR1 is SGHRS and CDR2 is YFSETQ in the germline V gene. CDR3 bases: TGCGCCAGCAGCGCGGGACTAGCGGGAGGGACTGAGCAGTTCTTC. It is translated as CASSAGLAGGTEQFF.

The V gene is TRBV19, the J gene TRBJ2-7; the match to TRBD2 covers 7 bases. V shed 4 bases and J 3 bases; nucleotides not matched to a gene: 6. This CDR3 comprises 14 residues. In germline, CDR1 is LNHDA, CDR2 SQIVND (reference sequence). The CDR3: CASSTSGVGYEQYF. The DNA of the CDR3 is TGTGCCAGTAGTACGAGCGGGGTGGGCTACGAGCAGTACTTC.

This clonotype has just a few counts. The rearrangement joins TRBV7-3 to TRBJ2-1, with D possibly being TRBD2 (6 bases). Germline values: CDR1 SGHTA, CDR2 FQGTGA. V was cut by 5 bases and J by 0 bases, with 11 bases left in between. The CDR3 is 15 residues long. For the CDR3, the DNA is TGTGCCAGCAGCCCGGCTAGCGACTCCTACAATGAGCAGTTCTTC. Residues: CASSPASDSYNEQFF. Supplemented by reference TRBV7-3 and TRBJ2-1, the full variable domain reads GAGVSQTPSNKVTEKGKYVELRCDPISGHTALYWYRQSLGQGPEFLIYFQGTGAADDSGLPNDRFFAVRPEGSVSTLKIQRTERGDSAVYLCASSPASDSYNEQFFGPGTRLTVL.

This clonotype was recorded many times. CDR3 protein: CASSSANTNYEQYF. The CDR3 bases are TGTGCCAGCAGTTCGGCGAACACGAACTACGAGCAGTACTTC. This sequence joins TRBV6-5 and TRBJ2-7, with D hard to call. Trimming took off 4 bases at V and 3 bases at J, with 13 bases between the two ends. The CDR3 runs to 14 residues. Germline V gene sequence: CDR1 MNHEY, CDR2 SVGAGI.

This CDR3 is CASSQGLSGRIYEQYF. CDR3 in DNA: TGTGCCAGCAGCCAAGGCCTTAGCGGGAGAATATACGAGCAGTACTTC. The chain carries TRBV4-2 and TRBJ2-7; 9 nucleotides line up with TRBD2. The length of the CDR3 is 16 residues. J was trimmed by 4 bases and V by 1 base; bases with no gene match: 8. From germline, CDR1 is LGHNA and CDR2 YNFKEQ.

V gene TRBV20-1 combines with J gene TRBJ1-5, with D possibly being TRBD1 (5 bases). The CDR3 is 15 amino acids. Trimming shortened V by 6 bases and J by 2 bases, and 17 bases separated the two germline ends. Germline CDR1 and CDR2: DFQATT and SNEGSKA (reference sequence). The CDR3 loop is CSARIGTGGNQPQHF. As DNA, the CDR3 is TGCAGTGCCCGGATCGGGACCGGGGGCAATCAGCCCCAGCATTTT.

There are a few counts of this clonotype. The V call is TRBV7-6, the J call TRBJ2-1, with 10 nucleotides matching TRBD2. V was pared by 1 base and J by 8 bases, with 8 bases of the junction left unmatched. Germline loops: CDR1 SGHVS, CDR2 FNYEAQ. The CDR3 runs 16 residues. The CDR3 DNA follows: TGTGCCAGCAGCTTAGTTCTAGCGGGAGTGGAGGATGAGCAGTTCTTC. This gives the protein CASSLVLAGVEDEQFF.